This T cell receptor (beta chain) was found in a study of identifying expanded T cells in peripheral blood. Data came from immunoSEQ multiplex PCR; TCRdb stores just in-frame clones and leaves some out. Of around 90,000 clones in the sample, around 89% were seen once. Germline V lookup: CDR1 SGHRS, CDR2 YFSETQ. The CDR3 runs to 19 residues. V was clipped by 4 bases and J by 1 base, with 21 bases between them. Of note for this clone: Its antigen is not identified.

Findings of the study overall: Across healthy donors, higher total template counts meant significantly greater two-week count variance.

Sequencing input: blood. The sequence was obtained from a person between 18 and 70 years old in good health. The chain combines TRBV5-1 with TRBJ2-6, with D perhaps TRBD1 (5 bases). Here the CDR3 reads CASSNEGVTTISGANVLTF. CDR3 in DNA: TGCGCCAGCAGCAACGAAGGGGTTACAACGATTTCTGGGGCCAACGTCCTGACTTTC.